These 8 T cell receptor beta chains were all obtained from the same sample, sequenced in a study of OX40 agonist ivuxolimab in advanced cancers. Some clones are missing from TCRdb's copy, which holds only in-frame ones; the method was immunoSEQ multiplex PCR. The table shows more than 65,000 clones, with about nine tenths occurring only once. Sequencing used CD4+ or CD8+ T cells sorted from blood, obtained in a trial of the OX40 agonist ivuxolimab. Receptor source: an adult with an advanced solid tumor such as melanoma, head and neck, liver or kidney cancer.

The chain employs TRBV7-9 and TRBJ2-3; D perhaps matches TRBD1 (5 bases). Germline V CDR1 and CDR2: SEHNR, FQNEAQ (reference sequence). Trimming took 5 bases from V and 2 from J, leaving 11 bases between them. CDR3 length equals 14 residues. The CDR3: CASSVGLTTDTQYF. The CDR3 bases are TGTGCCAGCAGCGTGGGGCTTACCACAGATACGCAGTATTTT.

This chain joins TRBV7-7 and TRBJ1-1, with 10 bases identical to TRBD1. Per germline, CDR1 SSHAT and CDR2 FNYEAQ (reference sequence). The length of the CDR3 is 13 residues. V gave up 6 bases and J gave up 4 bases; unmatched junction bases: 2. CDR3 sequence (DNA): TGTGCCAGCAGTCGGGACAGGGGCACTGAAGCTTTCTTT. This encodes CASSRDRGTEAFF.

V is TRBV11-2 and J is TRBJ2-7; tentatively, D is TRBD2 (6 bases). Trimming left V 2 bases short and J 0 bases short, with 11 bases between. The CDR3 sequence is 15 residues long. In germline, CDR1 is SGHAT, CDR2 FQNNGV. The CDR3 DNA sequence: TGTGCCAGCAGCTTAAGAGGACTATACTCCTACGAGCAGTACTTC. Protein sequence: CASSLRGLYSYEQYF.

The genes are TRBV7-2 and TRBJ2-7; a possible D gene is TRBD2 (5 bases). Germline V gene sequence: CDR1 SGHTA, CDR2 FQGNSA. This CDR3 is 14 amino acids long. V lost 0 bases and J 4 bases, leaving 10 bases between the germline ends. CDR3 sequence reads: CASSLASPGYEQYF. DNA of the CDR3: TGTGCCAGCAGCTTAGCATCTCCGGGGTACGAGCAGTACTTC.

In its sample, this clone was seen a few times. The chain is built from TRBV2 and TRBJ1-6; perhaps TRBD1 as D (6 bases). V was clipped by 4 bases and J by 6 bases, with 10 bases between them. CDR1 SNHLY and CDR2 FYNNEI come from the germline V gene. CDR3 size: 14 residues. CDR3 sequence: CASSVQGPNSPLHF. CDR3 bases: TGTGCCAGCAGTGTGCAGGGGCCTAATTCACCCCTCCACTTT. The whole variable domain, remainder taken from reference TRBV2 and TRBJ1-6, is EPEVTQTPSHQVTQMGQEVILRCVPISNHLYFYWYRQILGQKVEFLVSFYNNEISEKSEIFDDQFSVERPDGSNFTLKIRSTKLEDSAMYFCASSVQGPNSPLHFGNGTRLTVT.

V and J are TRBV29-1 and TRBJ2-2; perhaps TRBD1 as D (7 bases). Trimming pared 5 bases from V and 7 bases from J, leaving 17 bases between. This CDR3 has 14 amino acids. The germline V gene encodes CDR1 SQVTM and CDR2 ANQGSEA. The CDR3 nucleotides read TGCAGCGTTCGGGAGAGGGGGCAGGGCGGGGAGCTGTTTTTT. Amino acids: CSVRERGQGGELFF.

This chain links TRBV28 with TRBJ2-7; 7 nucleotides align to TRBD1. The CDR3 covers 12 residues. Germline V lookup: CDR1 MDHEN, CDR2 SYDVKM. With 6 bases clipped from V and 2 bases from J, the junction kept 1 base outside the gene matches. CDR3 region: CASRQGPYEQYF. The CDR3 nucleotides are TGTGCCAGCAGACAGGGGCCCTACGAGCAGTACTTC.

This clone was recorded a few times. The sample carries other DNA sequences with the same CDR3. The CDR3 bases are TGCGCCAGCAGCTACCAAGAGACCCAGTACTTC. Translated, it gives CASSYQETQYF. This sequence joins TRBV5-1 and TRBJ2-5, with D uncertain. The CDR3 runs to 11 residues. With 3 bases removed from V and 0 bases from J, the gap between germline ends came to 0 bases. CDR1 SGHRS and CDR2 YFSETQ come from the germline V gene.